Each of the 22 T cell receptor beta chains below was sequenced from the same sample in a study of T cell responses to AZD1222 COVID-19 vaccine. Data came from immunoSEQ multiplex PCR; TCRdb stores just in-frame clones and leaves some out. In the table there are 90,000 to 130,000 clones, nearly 90% of which are singletons. Sample: peripheral blood, taken on day 0 of AZD1222 vaccination. These receptors all stem from an adult in good health.

The chain is built from TRBV5-1 and TRBJ2-3; TRBD2 matches 7 bases. The CDR3 totals 15 residues. V lost 0 bases and J lost 2; bases outside the gene matches: 3. The germline V gene has CDR1 SGHRS and CDR2 YFSETQ. The CDR3 DNA sequence: TGCGCCAGCAGCTTGGGACTAGCAGACACAGATACGCAGTATTTT. This encodes CASSLGLADTDTQYF. Full variable domain (remainder filled in from reference TRBV5-1 and TRBJ2-3): KAGVTQTPRYLIKTRGQQVTLSCSPISGHRSVSWYQQTPGQGLQFLFEYFSETQRNKGNFPGRFSGRQFSNSRSEMNVSTLELGDSALYLCASSLGLADTDTQYFGPGTRLTVL.

The V call is TRBV27, the J call TRBJ2-1; 7 bases match TRBD1. There are 14 residues in the CDR3. Germline-derived CDR1 and CDR2 are MNHEY and SMNVEV (reference sequence). Unmatched junction bases numbered 6, after V lost 3 bases and J lost 7 bases. CDR3 DNA sequence: TGTGCCAGCAGTTTCAGGACAGGCAGGAATGAGCAGTTCTTC. This gives the protein CASSFRTGRNEQFF.

The chain has TRBV5-1 and TRBJ1-1; tentatively, D is TRBD1 (5 bases). The CDR3 contains 13 residues. Germline-derived CDR1 and CDR2 are SGHRS and YFSETQ. V was pared by 0 bases and J by 4 bases, with 7 bases between. Written as DNA, the CDR3 is TGCGCCAGCAGCTTGGAGCAGGGCACTGAAGCTTTCTTT. Translating gives CASSLEQGTEAFF.

The table lists this clone with a count of one. This sequence joins TRBV12-3 or TRBV12-4 and TRBJ1-3; D remains unclear. V was cut by 6 bases and J by 4 bases, with 10 bases left in between. The CDR3 totals 13 residues. The CDR3 loop reads CASSSNSGNTIYF. The CDR3 region has the DNA TGTGCCAGCAGCTCTAATTCGGGAAACACCATATATTTT.

The chain carries TRBV19 and TRBJ1-1; unclear D gene. The germline V and J ends were trimmed by 3 bases and 5 bases, with 16 bases remaining between them. CDR1 is LNHDA, CDR2 SQIVND, per germline (reference sequence). The CDR3 covers 15 residues. The CDR3 region is CASSIRPSTGTEAFF. CDR3 sequence (DNA): TGTGCCAGTAGTATCAGGCCTTCCACTGGGACTGAAGCTTTCTTT.

The chain uses TRBV29-1 and TRBJ1-2, with D maybe TRBD1 (6 bases). Germline CDR1 is SQVTM and CDR2 is ANQGSEA. The CDR3 is 12 residues long. V was pared by 7 bases and J by 7 bases, with 16 bases between. Here the CDR3 reads CSGQVQGTGYTF. The DNA of the CDR3 is TGCAGCGGACAGGTGCAGGGTACTGGCTACACCTTC.

This clone was observed once. The rearrangement links TRBV7-8 to TRBJ2-7; 8 positions match TRBD1. With V trimmed by 3 bases and J by 3 bases, 16 bases remained unmatched. Germline CDR1 SGHVS, CDR2 FQNEAQ. CDR3 length: 18 amino acids. As DNA, the CDR3 is TGTGCCAGCAGCTTCAATCACCGTGGCAGGGGGCTAAACTACGAGCAGTACTTC. Translating gives CASSFNHRGRGLNYEQYF.

The chain is built from TRBV6-5 and TRBJ1-6, with a tentative D call TRBD1 (5 bases). V was cut by 0 bases and J by 10 bases, with 13 bases left in between. There are 15 residues in the CDR3. The germline CDR1 and CDR2 sequences are MNHEY and SVGAGI. The CDR3 is CASSYSRQGSSPLHF. The CDR3, as DNA: TGTGCCAGCAGTTACTCGAGGCAGGGCTCCTCACCCCTCCACTTT.

V usage is TRBV30 and J usage is TRBJ1-1; a weak D match, TRBD1 (5 bases). The CDR3 is 12 amino acids. In germline, CDR1 is GTSNPN, CDR2 SVGIG (reference sequence). V was pared by 6 bases and J by 4 bases, with 12 bases between. CDR3 DNA sequence: TGTGCCTGTACACAGGAAGGCACTGAAGCTTTCTTT. It encodes CACTQEGTEAFF.

This chain uses TRBV6-5 with TRBJ1-1; D gene ambiguous. Germline CDR1 and CDR2: MNHEY and SVGAGI. V lost 8 bases and J lost 3, with 13 bases in between. The CDR3 contains 13 residues. The CDR3 DNA reads as TGTGCCAGCGGGAACACCCAGGACACTGAAGCTTTCTTT. Translation: CASGNTQDTEAFF.

The CDR3 protein is CASSFPNNEQFF. For the CDR3, the DNA is TGCGCCAGCAGCTTCCCTAACAATGAGCAGTTCTTC. This sequence joins TRBV5-1 and TRBJ2-1; the D is unclear. From germline, CDR1 is SGHRS and CDR2 YFSETQ. The CDR3 is 12 residues long. V was trimmed by 2 bases and J by 5 bases, leaving 5 bases between them. Together with reference TRBV5-1 and TRBJ2-1, the CDR3 gives the full variable domain: KAGVTQTPRYLIKTRGQQVTLSCSPISGHRSVSWYQQTPGQGLQFLFEYFSETQRNKGNFPGRFSGRQFSNSRSEMNVSTLELGDSALYLCASSFPNNEQFFGPGTRLTVL.

This clone appeared once. The chain combines TRBV2 with TRBJ2-2, with TRBD2 matching 12 bases. This CDR3 contains 17 residues. In germline, CDR1 is SNHLY, CDR2 FYNNEI. With 4 bases clipped from V and 2 bases from J, the junction kept 5 bases outside the gene matches. This chain's CDR3 is CASSATSGGRNTGELFF. For the CDR3, the DNA is TGTGCCAGCAGTGCGACTAGCGGGGGCCGAAACACCGGGGAGCTGTTTTTT.

This clone was seen a single time. The J gene is TRBJ2-7, the V gene TRBV11-2; maybe TRBD1 (6 bases). V lost 5 bases and J lost 6, with 17 bases in between. The CDR3 loop spans 14 amino acids. CDR1 SGHAT and CDR2 FQNNGV come from the germline V gene. This CDR3 reads CASSLLGALGEQYF. In nucleotides, the CDR3 is TGTGCCAGCAGCCTCTTGGGGGCATTAGGCGAGCAGTACTTC.

CDR3 DNA sequence: TGTGCCAGCAGTTTCACAGGGGCAGGACAGCCCCAGCATTTT. This encodes CASSFTGAGQPQHF. The rearrangement links TRBV28 to TRBJ1-5; TRBD1 matches at 7 bases. There are 14 residues in the CDR3. Germline assignment: CDR1 MDHEN and CDR2 SYDVKM. V dropped 3 bases and J dropped 7; count of bases not matched to a gene: 6. Combining the CDR3 with reference TRBV28 and TRBJ1-5 gives the whole variable domain DVKVTQSSRYLVKRTGEKVFLECVQDMDHENMFWYRQDPGLGLRLIYFSYDVKMKEKGDIPEGYSVSREKKERFSLILESASTNQTSMYLCASSFTGAGQPQHFGDGTRLSIL.

This clone has at least ten counts. J is TRBJ2-2 and V is TRBV10-3; 11 positions agree with TRBD1. V dropped 6 bases and J dropped 4; count of bases not matched to a gene: 4. This CDR3 contains 15 residues. The germline CDR1 and CDR2 sequences are ENHRY and SYGVKD. Here the CDR3 DNA reads TGTGCCATCAGAGCCGGGACAGGGGGCACCGGGGAGCTGTTTTTT. Its protein is CAIRAGTGGTGELFF.

This chain links TRBV7-2 with TRBJ1-1, with a tentative D call TRBD1 (5 bases). The germline V gene encodes CDR1 SGHTA and CDR2 FQGNSA. The ends were cut back, 3 bases at V and 5 bases at J, with 10 bases in the middle. The CDR3 spans 13 residues. The CDR3 nucleotides are TGTGCCAGCAGCTTTTCGGGGGTTACTGAAGCTTTCTTT. This codes for CASSFSGVTEAFF.

This rearrangement joins TRBV29-1 to TRBJ1-1; the D gene is possibly TRBD1 (6 bases). Germline CDR1 is SQVTM and CDR2 is ANQGSEA. The germline V and J ends were trimmed by 6 bases and 5 bases, with 16 bases remaining between them. The CDR3 loop spans 13 amino acids. The CDR3 coding sequence is TGCAGCGTGAATACAGGGATGGGGACTGAAGCTTTCTTT. As protein: CSVNTGMGTEAFF.

V gene TRBV7-2 combines with J gene TRBJ2-7; possible D gene TRBD2, 6 bases. In germline, CDR1 is SGHTA, CDR2 FQGNSA. Trimming took off 1 base at V and 5 bases at J, with 21 bases between the two ends. CDR3 length: 17 amino acids. Here the CDR3 DNA reads TGTGCCAGCAGCTTAGATTTTGCGGGGAGTATAAGAAACGAGCAGTACTTC. Translated, it gives CASSLDFAGSIRNEQYF.

The chain links TRBV28 to TRBJ2-7; 7 positions match TRBD1. The CDR3 runs 15 residues. Looked up from germline, CDR1 is MDHEN and CDR2 is SYDVKM. V trimming: 6 bases; J trimming: 6 bases; junction bases outside the gene matches: 14. The CDR3 loop reads CASSPGSTGAGEQYF. The CDR3 region has the DNA TGTGCCAGCAGCCCCGGAAGCACAGGGGCGGGCGAGCAGTACTTC.

The table lists this clone with a few counts. V and J are TRBV4-1 and TRBJ1-4, with D maybe TRBD1 (6 bases). There are 14 residues in the CDR3. The V end was cut by 6 bases, the J end by 15 bases, with 23 bases between. CDR1 and CDR2 (germline): MGHRA, YSYEKL. The CDR3 sequence: CASSSGGQTPSVFF. The CDR3 region has the DNA TGCGCCAGCAGTAGCGGCGGACAGACCCCCTCAGTGTTTTTT.

The V call is TRBV9, the J call TRBJ2-1; TRBD1 matches at 8 bases. The ends lost 3 bases at V and 6 bases at J; junction bases unmatched: 8. Per the germline V gene, CDR1 is SGDLS and CDR2 is YYNGEE. CDR3 size: 15 residues. The CDR3 nucleotides are TGTGCCAGCAGCGCCTCGACAGGGGCAGTCAATGAGCAGTTCTTC. The encoded protein is CASSASTGAVNEQFF.

The chain links TRBV21-1 to TRBJ1-3. TRBV21-1 corresponds to a pseudogene. The CDR3 covers 15 residues. As DNA, the CDR3 is TGTGCCAGCAGCGGGACGGAGAGCTCTGGAAACACCATATATTTT. Translated, it gives CASSGTESSGNTIYF.